The 18 T cell receptor beta chains presented below share a single source sample, sequenced in a study of blood T cell repertoires in COVID-19. Using immunoSEQ multiplex PCR, the repertoire was profiled, and TCRdb retains in-frame clones only, with some absent. Of 250,000 to 300,000 clones in the sample, around 90% were seen once. The sequenced material came from PBMCs or T cells enriched from blood (not recorded which). The receptors were sampled from a woman aged 60-75 years in a cohort exposed to, infected with or recovered from COVID-19 (not recorded which).

The V gene is TRBV29-1, the J gene TRBJ2-2; TRBD2 matches 8 bases. The CDR3 runs 14 residues. Unmatched junction bases numbered 10, after V lost 6 bases and J lost 7 bases. The germline CDR1 and CDR2 sequences are SQVTM and ANQGSEA. The CDR3 DNA is TGCAGCGTAAACCCGGGAGGGTTGGACGGGGAGCTGTTTTTT. Translating it yields CSVNPGGLDGELFF.

The genes are TRBV27 and TRBJ1-6, with a possible D match to TRBD1 (5 bases). This CDR3 is built from 15 residues. V shed 2 bases and J shed 8 bases, with 13 bases lying between them. Germline values: CDR1 MNHEY, CDR2 SMNVEV (reference sequence). The CDR3 DNA reads TGTGCCAGCAGTTTAAGGGGCAGGGCTTATTCACCCCTCCACTTT. Protein product: CASSLRGRAYSPLHF.

The V call is TRBV11-2, the J call TRBJ1-1, with TRBD1 matching over 9 bases. Germline lookup yields CDR1 SGHAT and CDR2 FQNNGV. The CDR3 length is 15 residues. Unmatched junction bases numbered 11, after V lost 6 bases and J lost 6 bases. CDR3 DNA: TGTGCCAGCAGATTACAGGGGGCGATTCAATCTGAAGCTTTCTTT. It translates to CASRLQGAIQSEAFF. Full variable domain (rest looked up from reference TRBV11-2 and TRBJ1-1): EAGVAQSPRYKIIEKRQSVAFWCNPISGHATLYWYQQILGQGPKLLIQFQNNGVVDDSQLPKDRFSAERLKGVDSTLKIQPAKLEDSAVYLCASRLQGAIQSEAFFGQGTRLTVV.

This clone was observed a handful of times. V and J are TRBV18 and TRBJ2-1; 8 nucleotides agree with TRBD2. This CDR3 region has 16 residues. The J segment lost 4 bases and the V segment lost 7 bases, leaving 12 bases of the junction unmatched. Germline-derived CDR1 and CDR2 are KGHSH and LQKENI. The CDR3 sequence is CASCPVLAEYYNEQFF. DNA for the CDR3: TGTGCCAGCTGTCCTGTACTAGCGGAATATTACAATGAGCAGTTCTTC.

This sequence joins TRBV19 and TRBJ2-3; tentatively, D is TRBD2 (6 bases). Trimming took 7 bases from V and 1 from J, leaving 15 bases between them. CDR3 length equals 15 residues. Per the germline V gene, CDR1 is LNHDA and CDR2 is SQIVND (reference sequence). The CDR3 spells CASTPTRGGTDTQYF. The CDR3 DNA reads TGTGCCAGTACCCCGACTAGAGGGGGCACAGATACGCAGTATTTT.

V and J are TRBV14 and TRBJ2-5; the D gene is possibly TRBD1 (5 bases). The germline V gene encodes CDR1 SGHDN and CDR2 FVKESK. The CDR3 extends over 15 amino acids. Between the trimmed V and J ends, which lost 1 base and 4 bases, there was a span of 13 bases. The CDR3 spells CASSQAGRLGETQYF. CDR3 sequence (DNA): TGTGCCAGCAGCCAAGCAGGGCGGTTGGGAGAGACCCAGTACTTC.

The rearrangement joins TRBV7-2 to TRBJ2-1, with D possibly matching TRBD2 (5 bases). The V gene lost 3 bases and the J gene lost 4 bases, with 10 bases spanning the gap. This CDR3 has 14 amino acids. Germline V lookup: CDR1 SGHTA, CDR2 FQGNSA. This chain's CDR3 is CASSFRGKYNEQFF. CDR3 in DNA: TGTGCCAGCAGCTTCAGAGGGAAGTACAATGAGCAGTTCTTC.

In this sample, this clone turned up once. J is TRBJ1-4 and V is TRBV2; 7 nucleotides match TRBD1. The J segment lost 0 bases and the V segment lost 2 bases, leaving 3 bases of the junction unmatched. CDR1 SNHLY and CDR2 FYNNEI come from the germline V gene. This CDR3 has 16 amino acids. The CDR3, as DNA: TGTGCCAGCAGTGAATTCGGGACAGCAACTAATGAAAAACTGTTTTTT. Translating it yields CASSEFGTATNEKLFF.

V usage is TRBV24-1 and J usage is TRBJ1-5; no definite D call. There are 12 residues in the CDR3. The ends were cut back, 8 bases at V and 2 bases at J, with 6 bases in the middle. The germline V gene encodes CDR1 KGHDR and CDR2 SFDVKD. CDR3 sequence: CATTTGNQPQHF. DNA of the CDR3: TGTGCCACCACAACAGGCAATCAGCCCCAGCATTTT.

This sequence joins TRBV11-2 and TRBJ2-5, with D unclear. Germline lookup yields CDR1 SGHAT and CDR2 FQNNGV. Trimming cost V 5 bases and J 5 bases, with 21 bases left between them. The CDR3 covers 16 residues. The CDR3 DNA follows: TGTGCCAGCAGCCGTGGCGAGGTTAAGAGTGGGGAGACCCAGTACTTC. Residues: CASSRGEVKSGETQYF.

In nucleotides, the CDR3 is TGTGCCACCCTAGCGGGGGGCACAGATACGCAGTATTTT. Its translation is CATLAGGTDTQYF. The chain has TRBV15 and TRBJ2-3; 10 bases are a match to TRBD2. Germline V gives CDR1 LNHNV, CDR2 YYDKDF (reference sequence). The CDR3 extends over 13 amino acids. After removal of 8 bases from V and 1 base from J, the junction contained 0 bases not matched to a gene. The variable domain in full, with the rest retrieved from reference TRBV15 and TRBJ2-3, is DAMVIQNPRYQVTQFGKPVTLSCSQTLNHNVMYWYQQKSSQAPKLLFHYYDKDFNNEADTPDNFQSRRPNTSFCFLDIRSPGLGDTAMYLCATLAGGTDTQYFGPGTRLTVL.

V gene TRBV15 combines with J gene TRBJ1-4; 9 bases line up with TRBD1. The V segment lost 5 bases and the J segment 8 bases; nucleotides outside the gene matches: 9. Germline lookup yields CDR1 LNHNV and CDR2 YYDKDF (reference sequence). The CDR3 runs to 15 residues. The CDR3 DNA reads as TGTGCCACCAGCCATACCCTGACAGGGGGGGAAAAACTGTTTTTT. This translates into CATSHTLTGGEKLFF.

The chain is built from TRBV7-2 and TRBJ1-5; D unresolved. The V gene lost 2 bases and the J gene lost 5 bases, with 7 bases spanning the gap. This CDR3 is built from 13 residues. Germline values: CDR1 SGHTA, CDR2 FQGNSA. CDR3 loop: CASSLRRDQPQHF. The CDR3 coding sequence is TGTGCCAGCAGCTTAAGGAGGGATCAGCCCCAGCATTTT.

This rearrangement joins TRBV9 to TRBJ2-1; the D gene is possibly TRBD2 (6 bases). Germline loops: CDR1 SGDLS, CDR2 YYNGEE. This CDR3 is 14 amino acids long. Trimming removed 0 bases at V and 13 bases at J, with 17 bases between. The CDR3 reads CASSVGGDPGSQFF. CDR3 DNA: TGTGCCAGCAGCGTAGGGGGGGACCCCGGCAGCCAGTTCTTC.

The chain is built from TRBV7-8 and TRBJ2-1, with TRBD1 matching 7 bases. With 5 bases clipped from V and 8 bases from J, the junction kept 6 bases outside the gene matches. Germline V lookup: CDR1 SGHVS, CDR2 FQNEAQ. The CDR3 runs 13 residues. CDR3 nucleotides: TGTGCCAGCAGCCCAGACAGGGTCCATGAGCAGTTCTTC. Translating gives CASSPDRVHEQFF.

The rearrangement links TRBV6-1 to TRBJ1-5, with D maybe TRBD1 (6 bases). V dropped 1 base and J dropped 4 bases, with 17 bases sitting between them. CDR3 length equals 17 residues. Germline CDR1 MNHNS, CDR2 SASEGT. CDR3 DNA: TGTGCCAGCAGTGAAGATAAGGCGGGGGGCCCAAATCAGCCCCAGCATTTT. Its translation is CASSEDKAGGPNQPQHF.

The rearrangement links TRBV11-2 to TRBJ2-7, with D uncertain. From germline, CDR1 is SGHAT and CDR2 FQNNGV. The V end lost 0 bases, the J end lost 9 bases, and 9 bases lay between the germline ends. There are 12 residues in the CDR3. The DNA for the CDR3 is TGTGCCAGCAGCTTAGATGTGTCAGGGCAGTACTTC. Translated, it gives CASSLDVSGQYF.

The rearrangement links TRBV5-1 to TRBJ2-2, with D possibly matching TRBD2 (5 bases). The CDR3 contains 15 residues. Trimming cost V 4 bases and J 9 bases, with 19 bases left between them. Germline V gives CDR1 SGHRS, CDR2 YFSETQ. CDR3 region: CASSPGRQPGRELFF. CDR3 DNA sequence: TGCGCCAGCAGCCCGGGAAGGCAACCAGGCAGGGAGCTGTTTTTT.